This is a list of T cell receptor beta chains from one sample in a study of blood T cell repertoires in COVID-19. Profiling relied on immunoSEQ multiplex PCR, and the TCRdb table lists in-frame clones only, not all of them. Seen here are approximately 46,000 clones, 70% to 90% observed once, and the top ten hold roughly 13%. The specimen sequenced was peripheral blood. The receptors were gathered from a human donor in a cohort sampled during active COVID-19. Both conserved end residues are part of each CDR3. D genes are given only for firm matches. Some rows have no size entry. The others give once, few or many, or a class for an expanded clone.

j_call,clone_size,d_call,v_call,cdr3_nt,cdr3_aa
TRBJ1-5,NA,NA,TRBV18,TGTGCCAGCTCACCTCAGGGCCTCGGTCAGCCCCAGCATTTT,CASSPQGLGQPQHF
TRBJ1-5,NA,TRBD1,TRBV7-2,TGTGCCAGCAGCTTGCAAGGGACAGAGAATCAGCCCCAGCATTTT,CASSLQGTENQPQHF
TRBJ1-2,NA,TRBD1,TRBV29-1,TGCAGCGGGGAAAGGACAGGGGCGTCCCCTGGCTACACCTTC,CSGERTGASPGYTF
TRBJ2-7,NA,NA,TRBV4-1,TGCGCCAGTCGTCAGGGGCCTCGGTATGAGCAGTACTTC,CASRQGPRYEQYF
TRBJ1-1,NA,NA,TRBV5-3,TGTGCCAGAAGTCTGGACAGCACTGAAGCTTTCTTT,CARSLDSTEAFF
TRBJ2-1,NA,TRBD2,TRBV6-2/TRBV6-3,TGTGCCAGCAGTTACCTCGGACTAGCGGGGGGTACCTACAATGAGCAGTTCTTC,CASSYLGLAGGTYNEQFF
TRBJ2-2,NA,TRBD2,TRBV19,TGTGCCAGTAGCGTACCGTCCGGGGGGGCTGGCGGGGAGCTGTTTTTT,CASSVPSGGAGGELFF
TRBJ2-7,NA,TRBD1,TRBV28,TGTGCCAGCAGTTCCACCCGGGACAGGTTGTCCTACGAGCAGTACTTC,CASSSTRDRLSYEQYF
TRBJ1-5,NA,TRBD1,TRBV28,TGTGCCAGTACGCCGGGACAGGGGGTTTATCAGCCCCAGCATTTT,CASTPGQGVYQPQHF
TRBJ2-3,NA,NA,TRBV6-2/TRBV6-3,TGTGCCAGCAGCCGGGCGGGATTTAGGCTCACAGATACGCAGTATTTT,CASSRAGFRLTDTQYF
TRBJ1-2,NA,TRBD1,TRBV27,TGTGCCAGCAGTAACCCGACAGGGGGGTACTATGGCTACACCTTC,CASSNPTGGYYGYTF
TRBJ1-1,once,NA,TRBV4-3,TGCGCCAGCAGCCAAGAGGGCGGGGAGTACACTGAAGCTTTCTTT,CASSQEGGEYTEAFF
TRBJ1-4,NA,TRBD1,TRBV4-1,TGCGCCAGCAGGCCAACAGGGGTGGCTAATGAAAAACTGTTTTTT,CASRPTGVANEKLFF
TRBJ1-2,NA,NA,TRBV6-5,TGTGCCAGCACCATAGGGACGCGGGGTGGCTACACCTTC,CASTIGTRGGYTF